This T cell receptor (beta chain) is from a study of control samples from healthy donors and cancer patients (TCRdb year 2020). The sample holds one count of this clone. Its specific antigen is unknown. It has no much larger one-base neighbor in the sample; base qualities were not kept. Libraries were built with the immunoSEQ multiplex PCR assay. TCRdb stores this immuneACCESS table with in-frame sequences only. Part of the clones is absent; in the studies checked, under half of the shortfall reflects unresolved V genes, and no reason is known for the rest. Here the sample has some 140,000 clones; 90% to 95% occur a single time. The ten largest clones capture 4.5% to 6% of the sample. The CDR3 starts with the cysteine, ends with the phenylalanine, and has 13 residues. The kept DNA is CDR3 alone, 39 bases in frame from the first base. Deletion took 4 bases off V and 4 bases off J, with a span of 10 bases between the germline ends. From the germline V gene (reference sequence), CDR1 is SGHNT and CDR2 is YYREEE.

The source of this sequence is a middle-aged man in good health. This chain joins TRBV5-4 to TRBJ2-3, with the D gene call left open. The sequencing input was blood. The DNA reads TGTGCCAGCAGCCCCTACAGAGCAGATACGCAGTATTTT. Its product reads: CASSPYRADTQYF.